These 30 T cell receptor beta chains were all obtained from the same sample, sequenced in a study of T cells in pancreatic ductal adenocarcinoma. TCRdb keeps only in-frame clones here, not all; method: immunoSEQ multiplex PCR. Of roughly 100,000 clones in the sample, roughly 95% were seen once. Selected pancreatic ductal adenocarcinoma patients had undergone surgery without neoadjuvant therapy. Sequencing input: PBMCs. These receptors originate from a human donor with pancreatic ductal adenocarcinoma.

The J gene is TRBJ2-7, the V gene TRBV19, with TRBD1 identical over 7 bases. The CDR3 has 18 amino acids. CDR1 LNHDA and CDR2 SQIVND come from the germline V gene (reference sequence). V lost 4 bases to trimming and J lost 0 bases; unmatched junction nucleotides: 15. The CDR3 sequence is CASSKTSPGTAYSYEQYF. The CDR3, as DNA: TGTGCCAGTAGTAAGACGAGTCCAGGGACAGCGTACTCCTACGAGCAGTACTTC.

This sequence joins TRBV10-3 and TRBJ2-1; 9 bases line up with TRBD2. V trimming: 0 bases; J trimming: 7 bases; junction bases outside the gene matches: 10. CDR1 ENHRY and CDR2 SYGVKD come from the germline V gene. This CDR3 contains 17 residues. The CDR3 sequence is CAISESPPAGGRNEQFF. The CDR3 DNA is TGTGCCATCAGTGAGTCGCCCCCCGCGGGGGGGAGGAATGAGCAGTTCTTC.

The genes are TRBV4-1 and TRBJ2-2, with TRBD2 matching over 10 bases. This CDR3 spans 19 amino acids. Looked up from germline, CDR1 is MGHRA and CDR2 is YSYEKL. The J segment lost 4 bases and the V segment lost 5 bases, leaving 16 bases of the junction unmatched. CDR3 region: CASSYPRLAGEVGTGELFF. The CDR3 bases are TGCGCCAGCAGCTATCCTCGGCTAGCGGGAGAGGTGGGCACCGGGGAGCTGTTTTTT.

A few counts support this clone. V and J are TRBV10-2 and TRBJ2-7; D uncertain. CDR3 length: 15 amino acids. Germline V gives CDR1 WSHSY, CDR2 SAAADI. The ends were cut back, 10 bases at V and 5 bases at J, with 24 bases in the middle. The chain's CDR3 is CATVRSLVVGDEQYF. The CDR3 DNA is TGCGCCACCGTTAGATCGTTGGTGGTGGGCGACGAGCAGTACTTC.

J is TRBJ2-2 and V is TRBV30; 9 nucleotides agree with TRBD2. This CDR3 spans 17 amino acids. Germline V lookup: CDR1 GTSNPN, CDR2 SVGIG (reference sequence). V shed 7 bases and J 1 base; nucleotides not matched to a gene: 13. CDR3 residues: CASPRGIAGVNTGELFF. As DNA, the CDR3 is TGTGCCTCCCCCCGGGGTATAGCGGGAGTGAACACCGGGGAGCTGTTTTTT.

This chain joins TRBV2 and TRBJ2-1, with a possible D match to TRBD1 (6 bases). Germline CDR1 SNHLY, CDR2 FYNNEI. Trimming removed 2 bases at V and 1 base at J, with 9 bases between. CDR3 length equals 15 residues. Here the CDR3 reads CASSEQGLSYNEQFF. For the CDR3, the DNA is TGTGCCAGCAGTGAACAGGGGCTTTCCTACAATGAGCAGTTCTTC.

Here the CDR3 reads CASSLAGGLSSYEQYF. In nucleotides, the CDR3 is TGTGCCAGCAGCTTGGCCGGGGGTCTCAGCTCCTACGAGCAGTACTTC. V is TRBV5-4 and J is TRBJ2-7; D is possibly TRBD2 (6 bases). The CDR3 has 16 amino acids. Germline values: CDR1 SGHNT, CDR2 YYREEE (reference sequence). V lost 0 bases and J lost 0, with 13 bases in between.

The chain has TRBV5-5 and TRBJ1-2; D not certain. The CDR3 length is 15 residues. Trimming removed 4 bases from V and 6 bases from J, with 19 bases in between. CDR1 and CDR2 (germline): SGHKS, YYEKEE (reference sequence). The CDR3 nucleotides are TGTGCCAGCAGCCTGACGGAGGGAGGGTGGAATGGCTACACCTTC. The encoded protein is CASSLTEGGWNGYTF.

The V call is TRBV4-1, the J call TRBJ2-3; D may be TRBD2 (5 bases). V dropped 6 bases and J dropped 2 bases, with 18 bases sitting between them. Germline CDR1 MGHRA, CDR2 YSYEKL. The CDR3 sequence is 16 residues long. CDR3 protein: CASSYPSGTYTDTQYF. The CDR3 coding sequence is TGCGCCAGCAGTTACCCAAGCGGAACTTACACAGATACGCAGTATTTT.

The gene calls are TRBV7-8 and TRBJ2-7; 8 positions agree with TRBD2. V was pared by 1 base and J by 9 bases, with 11 bases of the junction left unmatched. The CDR3 totals 15 residues. CDR1 and CDR2 from the germline V gene are SGHVS and FQNEAQ. The CDR3 loop is CASSLVAGGAMRQYF. CDR3 sequence (DNA): TGTGCCAGCAGCTTAGTTGCGGGAGGCGCGATGAGGCAGTACTTC.

The chain couples TRBV6-1 to TRBJ2-7; 8 bases line up with TRBD1. Germline values: CDR1 MNHNS, CDR2 SASEGT. This CDR3 is 14 amino acids long. Trimming at V came to 4 bases and at J to 5 bases, leaving 7 bases not matched to a gene. CDR3 residues: CASSGRTGTDEQYF. In nucleotides, the CDR3 is TGTGCCAGCAGTGGGCGGACAGGGACGGACGAGCAGTACTTC.

Comments on this clone: Other DNA sequences within the sample encode an identical CDR3. The chain employs TRBV2 and TRBJ2-5; a possible D gene is TRBD2 (6 bases). V was trimmed by 6 bases and J by 2 bases, leaving 10 bases between them. Germline values: CDR1 SNHLY, CDR2 FYNNEI. This CDR3 is 13 amino acids long. For the CDR3, the DNA is TGTGCCAGCAGCCGGGACTCGCAAGAGACCCAGTACTTC. Protein: CASSRDSQETQYF.

The rearrangement uses TRBV29-1 and TRBJ2-3; a weak D match, TRBD2 (6 bases). The CDR3 is made up of 14 amino acids. The germline V and J ends were trimmed by 4 bases and 5 bases, with 16 bases remaining between them. Germline loops: CDR1 SQVTM, CDR2 ANQGSEA. The CDR3 DNA follows: TGCAGCGTTGCCTCTGGCGGGACCCAAGATACGCAGTATTTT. This translates into CSVASGGTQDTQYF.

V is TRBV4-2 and J is TRBJ2-2; the match to TRBD2 covers 7 bases. Germline V CDR1 and CDR2: LGHNA, YNFKEQ. CDR3 size: 11 residues. CDR3 nucleotide sequence: TGTGCGACAGCGCGGGGGGGGGAGCTGTTTTTT. Its protein product is CATARGGELFF.

The chain combines TRBV9 with TRBJ2-1; no reliable D call. The CDR3 covers 15 residues. V lost 4 bases and J 7 bases, leaving 18 bases between the germline ends. Germline loops: CDR1 SGDLS, CDR2 YYNGEE. The CDR3 reads CASSPLSRIGNEQFF. The CDR3 bases are TGTGCCAGCAGCCCGCTGTCAAGAATCGGGAATGAGCAGTTCTTC.

This clone appeared a single time. The rearrangement uses TRBV7-8 and TRBJ1-2; D ambiguous. Trimming removed 3 bases from V and 4 bases from J, with 9 bases in between. CDR3 length equals 13 residues. Per the germline V gene, CDR1 is SGHVS and CDR2 is FQNEAQ. DNA of the CDR3: TGTGCCAGCAGCTTGGGCCCACTCTATGGCTACACCTTC. This sequence encodes CASSLGPLYGYTF.

This chain connects TRBV20-1 to TRBJ2-7; D gene unclear. The ends were cut back, 2 bases at V and 5 bases at J, with 4 bases in the middle. CDR1 and CDR2 (germline): DFQATT, SNEGSKA (reference sequence). The CDR3 covers 10 residues. The CDR3 sequence: CSARFNEQYF. CDR3 bases: TGCAGTGCTAGATTTAACGAGCAGTACTTC.

J is TRBJ2-7 and V is TRBV5-4; maybe TRBD2 (6 bases). Trimming stripped 3 bases from V and 7 bases from J, with 14 bases between. Germline V gene lookup returns CDR1 SGHNT and CDR2 YYREEE (reference sequence). The CDR3 spans 13 residues. This CDR3 is CASSYWTTPEQYF. The CDR3 DNA is TGTGCCAGCAGCTATTGGACTACCCCAGAGCAGTACTTC.

The V call is TRBV5-5, the J call TRBJ2-7; TRBD2 aligns across 12 bases. Germline lookup yields CDR1 SGHKS and CDR2 YYEKEE (reference sequence). V lost 4 bases, J lost 6 bases, and 5 bases stayed unmatched. This CDR3 has 14 residues. Here the CDR3 reads CASSTASGRGEQYF. The CDR3 nucleotides are TGTGCCAGCAGCACCGCTAGCGGGAGGGGCGAGCAGTACTTC.

J is TRBJ2-1 and V is TRBV28; 7 nucleotides align to TRBD1. Unmatched junction bases numbered 5, after V lost 2 bases and J lost 7 bases. CDR1 is MDHEN, CDR2 SYDVKM, per germline. The CDR3 extends over 14 amino acids. This chain's CDR3 is CASSLRQGRNEQFF. DNA of the CDR3: TGTGCCAGCAGTTTAAGACAGGGAAGGAATGAGCAGTTCTTC.

Of note for this clone: Distinct nucleotide sequences in the sample also encode this CDR3. The chain joins TRBV19 to TRBJ1-2, with D possibly being TRBD1 (6 bases). There are 13 residues in the CDR3. CDR1 and CDR2 (germline): LNHDA, SQIVND (reference sequence). V dropped 4 bases and J dropped 2 bases, with 8 bases sitting between them. CDR3 DNA sequence: TGTGCCAGTAGTAGGGACAAGAACTATGGCTACACCTTC. Amino acid sequence: CASSRDKNYGYTF.

The V gene is TRBV30, the J gene TRBJ2-7, with 8 positions matching TRBD1. This CDR3 spans 14 amino acids. Germline lookup yields CDR1 GTSNPN and CDR2 SVGIG (reference sequence). The J segment lost 5 bases and the V segment lost 4 bases, leaving 10 bases of the junction unmatched. The CDR3 bases are TGTGCCTGGACCCCCGGACAGGGCAGGGACGAGCAGTACTTC. Translating it yields CAWTPGQGRDEQYF. Looking up the rest from reference TRBV30 and TRBJ2-7 gives the full variable domain: SQTIHQWPATLVQPVGSPLSLECTVEGTSNPNLYWYRQAAGRGLQLLFYSVGIGQISSEVPQNLSASRPQDRQFILSSKKLLLSDSGFYLCAWTPGQGRDEQYFGPGTRLTVT.

The chain is built from TRBV18 and TRBJ2-7; possibly TRBD2 for D (6 bases). Trimming shortened V by 6 bases and J by 3 bases, and 12 bases separated the two germline ends. The CDR3 is made up of 13 amino acids. Germline CDR1 and CDR2: KGHSH and LQKENI. The CDR3 bases are TGTGCCAGCTCCCTTGGAGGGGACTACGAGCAGTACTTC. Translated, it gives CASSLGGDYEQYF. The full variable domain, completed using reference TRBV18 and TRBJ2-7, is NAGVMQNPRHLVRRRGQEARLRCSPMKGHSHVYWYRQLPEEGLKFMVYLQKENIIDESGMPKERFSAEFPKEGPSILRIQQVVRGDSAAYFCASSLGGDYEQYFGPGTRLTVT.

This chain uses TRBV29-1 with TRBJ2-1, with TRBD1 matching 10 bases. The germline gives CDR1 SQVTM, CDR2 ANQGSEA. This CDR3 contains 15 residues. Losses at the gene ends were 4 bases for V and 5 bases for J; bases not matched to a gene: 8. This CDR3 reads CSVGAGGQGHNEQFF. The CDR3 nucleotides read TGCAGCGTTGGTGCGGGGGGACAGGGGCACAATGAGCAGTTCTTC.

The rearrangement uses TRBV30 and TRBJ2-5; D call uncertain. V lost 4 bases and J lost 5, with 8 bases in between. The CDR3 is 11 residues long. Germline assignment: CDR1 GTSNPN and CDR2 SVGIG (reference sequence). Here the CDR3 reads CAWTGWETQYF. CDR3 nucleotide sequence: TGTGCCTGGACAGGATGGGAGACCCAGTACTTC.

The V and J genes are TRBV19 and TRBJ1-4; the match to TRBD1 covers 12 bases. CDR1 is LNHDA, CDR2 SQIVND, per germline (reference sequence). The CDR3 consists of 16 residues. V shed 5 bases and J 6 bases; nucleotides not matched to a gene: 7. The CDR3 is CASSLGTGGGDEKLFF. The CDR3 nucleotides read TGTGCCAGTAGTCTTGGGACAGGGGGCGGAGATGAAAAACTGTTTTTT. Supplemented by reference TRBV19 and TRBJ1-4, the full variable domain reads DGGITQSPKYLFRKEGQNVTLSCEQNLNHDAMYWYRQDPGQGLRLIYYSQIVNDFQKGDIAEGYSVSREKKESFPLTVTSAQKNPTAFYLCASSLGTGGGDEKLFFGSGTQLSVL.

The CDR3 reads CASSLDSGGRNEQFF. The DNA for the CDR3 is TGCGCCAGCAGCTTGGATTCAGGGGGCAGAAATGAGCAGTTCTTC. The V and J genes are TRBV5-1 and TRBJ2-1; the match to TRBD1 covers 8 bases. Losses at the gene ends were 0 bases for V and 7 bases for J; bases not matched to a gene: 6. This CDR3 has 15 residues. CDR1 and CDR2 from the germline V gene are SGHRS and YFSETQ. Together with reference TRBV5-1 and TRBJ2-1, the CDR3 gives the full variable domain: KAGVTQTPRYLIKTRGQQVTLSCSPISGHRSVSWYQQTPGQGLQFLFEYFSETQRNKGNFPGRFSGRQFSNSRSEMNVSTLELGDSALYLCASSLDSGGRNEQFFGPGTRLTVL.

The V gene is TRBV27, the J gene TRBJ1-4; D uncertain. Germline CDR1 reads MNHEY; CDR2 reads SMNVEV (reference sequence). This CDR3 region has 12 residues. The V end was cut by 5 bases, the J end by 3 bases, with 4 bases between. CDR3 nucleotide sequence: TGTGCCAGCAGTACAGCTAATGAAAAACTGTTTTTT. Amino acid sequence: CASSTANEKLFF.

The CDR3: CASSLGTGGDEQYF. The CDR3, as DNA: TGTGCCAGCTCACTCGGGACAGGGGGGGACGAGCAGTACTTC. The chain combines TRBV18 with TRBJ2-7; 11 bases match TRBD1. V gave up 4 bases and J gave up 5 bases; unmatched junction bases: 4. This CDR3 is built from 14 residues. Germline lookup yields CDR1 KGHSH and CDR2 LQKENI. Drawing the rest from reference TRBV18 and TRBJ2-7, the complete variable domain is NAGVMQNPRHLVRRRGQEARLRCSPMKGHSHVYWYRQLPEEGLKFMVYLQKENIIDESGMPKERFSAEFPKEGPSILRIQQVVRGDSAAYFCASSLGTGGDEQYFGPGTRLTVT.

This clone has a single count. The V and J genes are TRBV18 and TRBJ1-3, with D possibly matching TRBD1 (6 bases). CDR3 length equals 13 residues. V lost 6 bases to trimming and J lost 7 bases, with 13 bases between them. Per the germline V gene, CDR1 is KGHSH and CDR2 is LQKENI. The CDR3 DNA reads TGTGCCAGCTCGCGCGAGACAGGCAACACCATATATTTT. This gives the protein CASSRETGNTIYF.